The T cell receptor (beta chain) under discussion was sequenced for a study of shared clonotypes between healthy human individuals. Here immunoSEQ multiplex PCR was the method, and the copy in TCRdb shows in-frame clones only, minus some. The table lists about 2.4 million clones, roughly nine tenths of them singletons, with about 0.13% in the top ten. Trimming removed 1 base from V and 5 bases from J, with 17 bases in between. CDR3 length: 16 amino acids. Germline CDR1 and CDR2: MGHRA and YSYEKL. Sequenced sample: naive CD4+ T cells sorted from blood. Documented subset: CD45RA+ positively selected. The receptor's source is a man between 18 and 35 years old in good health. This chain connects TRBV4-1 to TRBJ2-5; the D gene is possibly TRBD1 (7 bases). The chain's CDR3 is CASSQVPTGSGETQYF. The CDR3 nucleotides read TGCGCCAGCAGCCAAGTCCCGACAGGGAGCGGGGAGACCCAGTACTTC.